The 3 T cell receptor beta chains listed next were all sequenced from one sample in a study of blood T cells in healthy people across ages. Then a second PCR, running roughly 7 to 12 cycles, was carried out with a sample-barcoded 5' primer and a J-beta primer mix. Using its own MiXCR run on the 5' RACE reads, TCRdb lists one record per CDR3 protein. This sample carries around 520,000 distinct CDR3 sequences, about 25% of them seen once, and the ten largest clones take approximately 4%. The same data also went into a second study, on T cells of mothers and their children.

Sequencing used blood. The receptors originated from a boy between 2 and 10 years old in good health.

The rearrangement uses TRBV27 and TRBJ2-5; D ambiguous. With 3 bases removed from V and 3 bases from J, the gap between germline ends came to 11 bases. Germline-derived CDR1 and CDR2 are MNHEY and SMNVEV (reference sequence). This CDR3 contains 14 residues. The CDR3 sequence is CASSLSRREETQYF. The CDR3 DNA sequence: TGTGCCAGCAGTTTGAGTCGTCGGGAAGAGACCCAGTACTTC.

The chain links TRBV20-1 to TRBJ1-4, with 8 bases aligning to TRBD1. Germline V gives CDR1 DFQATT, CDR2 SNEGSKA (reference sequence). The J segment lost 8 bases and the V segment lost 5 bases, leaving 10 bases of the junction unmatched. The CDR3 has 14 residues. CDR3 loop: CSAGRGLSEEKLFF. CDR3 in DNA: TGCAGTGCTGGCAGGGGGCTCTCGGAAGAAAAACTGTTTTTT.

The J gene is TRBJ2-1, the V gene TRBV6-5, with a weak D call TRBD1 (5 bases). This CDR3 contains 15 residues. The germline V and J ends were trimmed by 0 bases and 10 bases, with 16 bases remaining between them. Germline CDR1 is MNHEY and CDR2 is SVGAGI. The CDR3 region is CASSYSTGFPGEQFF. CDR3 in DNA: TGTGCCAGCAGTTACTCGACGGGCTTCCCAGGGGAGCAGTTCTTC.